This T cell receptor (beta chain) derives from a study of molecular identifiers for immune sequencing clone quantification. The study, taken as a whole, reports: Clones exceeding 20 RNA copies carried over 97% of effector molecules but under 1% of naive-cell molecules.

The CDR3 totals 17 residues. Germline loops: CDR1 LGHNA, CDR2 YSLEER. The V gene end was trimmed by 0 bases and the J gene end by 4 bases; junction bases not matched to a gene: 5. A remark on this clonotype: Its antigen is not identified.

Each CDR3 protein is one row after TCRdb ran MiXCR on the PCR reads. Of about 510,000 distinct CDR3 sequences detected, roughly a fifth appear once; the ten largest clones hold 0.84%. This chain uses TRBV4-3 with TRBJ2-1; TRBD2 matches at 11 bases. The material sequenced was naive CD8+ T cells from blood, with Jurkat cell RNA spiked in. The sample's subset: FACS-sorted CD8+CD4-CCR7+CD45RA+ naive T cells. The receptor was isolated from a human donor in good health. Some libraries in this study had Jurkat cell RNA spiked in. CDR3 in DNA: TGCGCCAGCAGCCAAGATAGCTGGACTAGCGGGTACAATGAGCAGTTCTTC. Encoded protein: CASSQDSWTSGYNEQFF.